These 26 T cell receptor beta chains came from one sample sequenced in a study of blood T cell repertoires in COVID-19. Clones were sequenced by immunoSEQ multiplex PCR, and TCRdb holds only the in-frame ones, with some missing. The sample yields some 390,000 clones, approximately 91% seen once. Material for sequencing was peripheral blood. These receptors all stem from a woman in her 40s with COVID-19, enrolled during active disease.

The V call is TRBV3-1 (or the pseudogene TRBV3-2), the J call TRBJ1-1; TRBD1 is a possible D gene (5 bases). Germline CDR1 and CDR2: LGHDT and YNNKEL (reference sequence). The CDR3 contains 12 residues. Trimming took off 3 bases at V and 13 bases at J, with 15 bases between the two ends. CDR3 sequence: CASSQVGGRGFF. The CDR3 DNA reads as TGTGCCAGCAGCCAGGTCGGGGGGAGGGGTTTCTTT.

The chain uses TRBV7-9 and TRBJ1-2; D may be TRBD1 (6 bases). Looked up from germline, CDR1 is SEHNR and CDR2 is FQNEAQ (reference sequence). V lost 5 bases, J lost 0 bases, and 13 bases lay in between. There are 15 residues in the CDR3. The CDR3 loop reads CASSPRTAANYGYTF. CDR3 bases: TGTGCCAGCAGCCCCAGGACAGCAGCTAACTATGGCTACACCTTC.

The chain uses TRBV7-8 and TRBJ2-1; TRBD2 aligns across 12 bases. This CDR3 region has 17 residues. V lost 5 bases and J lost 2; bases outside the gene matches: 7. The germline V gene has CDR1 SGHVS and CDR2 FQNEAQ. CDR3 amino acids: CASSETSGRSAYNEQFF. The CDR3 coding sequence is TGTGCCAGCAGCGAAACTAGCGGGAGGAGCGCCTACAATGAGCAGTTCTTC.

With respect to this clone: At the DNA level, this CDR3 is encoded by other sequences in the same sample as well. This rearrangement joins TRBV18 to TRBJ1-1; 12 bases fit TRBD1. The CDR3 contains 15 residues. Per germline, CDR1 KGHSH and CDR2 LQKENI. V lost 4 bases, J lost 2 bases, and 2 bases stayed unmatched. The CDR3 here is CASSLGQGANTEAFF. DNA for the CDR3: TGTGCCAGCTCACTGGGACAGGGGGCAAACACTGAAGCTTTCTTT. Based on the CDR3 plus reference TRBV18 and TRBJ1-1, the full variable domain is NAGVMQNPRHLVRRRGQEARLRCSPMKGHSHVYWYRQLPEEGLKFMVYLQKENIIDESGMPKERFSAEFPKEGPSILRIQQVVRGDSAAYFCASSLGQGANTEAFFGQGTRLTVV.

This chain joins TRBV6-5 and TRBJ2-1, with a tentative D call TRBD2 (6 bases). Per germline, CDR1 MNHEY and CDR2 SVGAGI. CDR3 size: 16 residues. V was shortened by 3 bases and J by 3 bases, with 15 bases between the two germline ends. The CDR3 DNA is TGTGCCAGCAGTTATAGGGCTACGGACTACTACAATGAGCAGTTCTTC. It encodes CASSYRATDYYNEQFF.

V is TRBV28 and J is TRBJ2-7, with 7 positions matching TRBD1. The J segment lost 12 bases and the V segment lost 6 bases, leaving 17 bases of the junction unmatched. The CDR3 contains 14 residues. Germline V gives CDR1 MDHEN, CDR2 SYDVKM. The CDR3 protein is CASSSNRGPLHPYF. DNA of the CDR3: TGTGCCAGCAGCTCAAACAGGGGACCACTACACCCGTACTTC.

The rearrangement joins TRBV6-4 to TRBJ2-6, with 9 bases matching TRBD1. The CDR3 loop spans 19 amino acids. V was clipped by 6 bases and J by 3 bases; unmatched bases: 15. CDR1 and CDR2 (germline): MRHNA, SNTAGT. The CDR3 loop reads CASSPEPVQGAGGANVLTF. The CDR3 DNA sequence: TGTGCCAGCAGCCCAGAACCAGTACAGGGGGCAGGTGGGGCCAACGTCCTGACTTTC.

In its sample, this clone was seen a few times. Other nucleotide sequences in the sample specify the same CDR3. V gene TRBV27 combines with J gene TRBJ1-2; possible D gene TRBD1, 6 bases. Trimming removed 0 bases at V and 4 bases at J, with 6 bases between. Germline loops: CDR1 MNHEY, CDR2 SMNVEV (reference sequence). The CDR3 spans 13 residues. The CDR3: CASSLSRGYGYTF. The CDR3 nucleotides are TGTGCCAGCAGTTTATCCAGGGGCTATGGCTACACCTTC.

This clone has just a few counts. The chain joins TRBV27 to TRBJ1-6; tentative D call: TRBD1 (5 bases). The CDR3 has 14 amino acids. The germline gives CDR1 MNHEY, CDR2 SMNVEV (reference sequence). Between the trimmed V and J ends, which lost 3 bases and 10 bases, there was a span of 13 bases. The CDR3 nucleotides are TGTGCCAGCAGTTTCCGCAGGGCGGGATCACCCCTCCACTTT. Protein sequence: CASSFRRAGSPLHF.

J is TRBJ2-7 and V is TRBV5-6; 8 bases map to TRBD1. Germline-derived CDR1 and CDR2 are SGHDT and YYEEEE. This CDR3 has 14 residues. The V segment lost 6 bases and the J segment 2 bases; nucleotides outside the gene matches: 7. CDR3 protein: CASNPRTGTYEQYF. As DNA, the CDR3 is TGTGCCAGCAACCCCCGGACAGGGACCTACGAGCAGTACTTC. The full variable domain, its missing parts supplied by reference TRBV5-6 and TRBJ2-7, is DAGVTQSPTHLIKTRGQQVTLRCSPKSGHDTVSWYQQALGQGPQFIFQYYEEEERQRGNFPDRFSGHQFPNYSSELNVNALLLGDSALYLCASNPRTGTYEQYFGPGTRLTVT.

J is TRBJ1-5 and V is TRBV19; D not certain. The CDR3 contains 14 residues. CDR1 is LNHDA, CDR2 SQIVND, per germline (reference sequence). Trimming removed 5 bases at V and 3 bases at J, with 11 bases between. The CDR3 here is CASSWAADNQPQHF. The CDR3 DNA reads as TGTGCCAGTAGTTGGGCAGCTGACAATCAGCCCCAGCATTTT. Drawing the rest from reference TRBV19 and TRBJ1-5, the complete variable domain is DGGITQSPKYLFRKEGQNVTLSCEQNLNHDAMYWYRQDPGQGLRLIYYSQIVNDFQKGDIAEGYSVSREKKESFPLTVTSAQKNPTAFYLCASSWAADNQPQHFGDGTRLSIL.

The chain employs TRBV7-3 and TRBJ2-6; 7 bases are shared with TRBD1. Germline V CDR1 and CDR2: SGHTA, FQGTGA. J gave up 2 bases and V 3 bases, and 4 bases lay outside the gene matches. CDR3 length: 16 amino acids. CDR3 protein: CASSFKGATGANVLTF. DNA of the CDR3: TGTGCCAGCAGCTTTAAGGGGGCAACTGGGGCCAACGTCCTGACTTTC. The variable domain in full, with the rest retrieved from reference TRBV7-3 and TRBJ2-6, is GAGVSQTPSNKVTEKGKYVELRCDPISGHTALYWYRQSLGQGPEFLIYFQGTGAADDSGLPNDRFFAVRPEGSVSTLKIQRTERGDSAVYLCASSFKGATGANVLTFGAGSRLTVL.

This sequence joins TRBV27 and TRBJ2-3; D ambiguous. The CDR3 consists of 13 residues. V gave up 6 bases and J gave up 4 bases, with 11 bases separating them. Germline-derived CDR1 and CDR2 are MNHEY and SMNVEV (reference sequence). CDR3 residues: CASRIHKADTQYF. The CDR3 region has the DNA TGTGCCAGCAGGATCCACAAAGCAGATACGCAGTATTTT.

V and J are TRBV19 and TRBJ1-5; D gene ambiguous. Trimming removed 2 bases at V and 7 bases at J, with 18 bases between. This CDR3 is built from 16 residues. Germline assignment: CDR1 LNHDA and CDR2 SQIVND (reference sequence). CDR3 sequence: CASSIMTPTRGQPQHF. The CDR3 bases are TGTGCCAGTAGTATAATGACCCCTACGAGAGGCCAGCCCCAGCATTTT.

The V call is TRBV28, the J call TRBJ1-1; D is perhaps TRBD1 (5 bases). Germline loops: CDR1 MDHEN, CDR2 SYDVKM. The ends were cut back, 9 bases at V and 1 base at J, with 15 bases in the middle. This CDR3 has 14 amino acids. The CDR3 bases are TGTGCCAGTTCGGTCGGGGGAACGAACACTGAAGCTTTCTTT. It translates to CASSVGGTNTEAFF.

The chain combines TRBV5-1 with TRBJ2-1; the match to TRBD2 covers 8 bases. V shed 0 bases and J 5 bases; nucleotides not matched to a gene: 7. The CDR3 is made up of 16 amino acids. Germline V gene sequence: CDR1 SGHRS, CDR2 YFSETQ. This CDR3 reads CASSLGRGGLNNEQFF. The DNA for the CDR3 is TGCGCCAGCAGCTTGGGCCGGGGGGGCCTAAACAATGAGCAGTTCTTC. Complete variable domain (other parts from reference TRBV5-1 and TRBJ2-1): KAGVTQTPRYLIKTRGQQVTLSCSPISGHRSVSWYQQTPGQGLQFLFEYFSETQRNKGNFPGRFSGRQFSNSRSEMNVSTLELGDSALYLCASSLGRGGLNNEQFFGPGTRLTVL.

This chain uses TRBV2 with TRBJ1-6; 9 nucleotides agree with TRBD1. The CDR3 is 14 residues long. Losses at the gene ends were 7 bases for V and 7 bases for J; bases not matched to a gene: 5. The germline CDR1 and CDR2 sequences are SNHLY and FYNNEI. The CDR3 DNA reads TGTGCCAGCACCTCCGGGACAGGGAATTCACCCCTCCACTTT. The encoded protein is CASTSGTGNSPLHF.

For this clone: Distinct nucleotide sequences in the sample also encode this CDR3. The chain combines TRBV7-9 with TRBJ1-1; 8 bases map to TRBD1. The germline gives CDR1 SEHNR, CDR2 FQNEAQ (reference sequence). The V and J ends lost 3 bases and 5 bases, in that order; junction bases with no gene match: 5. The CDR3 covers 14 residues. For the CDR3, the DNA is TGTGCCAGCAGCTTCACAGGGGGTGGGACTGAAGCTTTCTTT. This gives the protein CASSFTGGGTEAFF.

CDR3 coding DNA: TGTGCCTGGAGTAAGCAGGGGCGAGCAGAGCAGTACTTC. It yields the protein CAWSKQGRAEQYF. The rearrangement links TRBV30 to TRBJ2-7; D is possibly TRBD1 (6 bases). Trimming removed 2 bases at V and 7 bases at J, with 15 bases between. Per germline, CDR1 GTSNPN and CDR2 SVGIG (reference sequence). The CDR3 consists of 13 residues.

V gene TRBV6-5 combines with J gene TRBJ1-1; D is ambiguous. The length of the CDR3 is 13 residues. The germline V and J ends were trimmed by 3 bases and 0 bases, with 5 bases remaining between them. The germline gives CDR1 MNHEY, CDR2 SVGAGI. The CDR3 bases are TGTGCCAGCAGTTATGACATGAACACTGAAGCTTTCTTT. Translated: CASSYDMNTEAFF.

The chain carries TRBV14 and TRBJ2-2; D unclear. The germline CDR1 and CDR2 sequences are SGHDN and FVKESK. The CDR3 is 15 amino acids. Trimming removed 0 bases at V and 7 bases at J, with 12 bases between. DNA of the CDR3: TGTGCCAGCAGCCAAGAGGCATCCCGATACGGGGAGCTGTTTTTT. Residues: CASSQEASRYGELFF.

The rearrangement links TRBV6-2 or TRBV6-3 to TRBJ1-2; 10 bases match TRBD1. This CDR3 contains 14 residues. From germline, CDR1 is MNHEY and CDR2 SVGEGT. The ends lost 5 bases at V and 8 bases at J; junction bases unmatched: 8. The CDR3 region is CASSLSTGGYGYTF. CDR3 nucleotide sequence: TGTGCCAGCAGTCTTTCGACAGGGGGCTACGGCTACACCTTC.

This chain connects TRBV2 to TRBJ1-2; 9 nucleotides line up with TRBD1. Germline-derived CDR1 and CDR2 are SNHLY and FYNNEI. The CDR3 loop spans 16 amino acids. With 4 bases clipped from V and 6 bases from J, the junction kept 12 bases outside the gene matches. CDR3 DNA: TGTGCCAGCAGTGTAACACAGGGGGCGCGGGTCAATGGCTACACCTTC. Translated: CASSVTQGARVNGYTF.

The chain links TRBV19 to TRBJ1-5, with D maybe TRBD1 (6 bases). Germline V gives CDR1 LNHDA, CDR2 SQIVND (reference sequence). V lost 5 bases and J lost 0, with 17 bases in between. The CDR3 runs to 17 residues. The CDR3 coding sequence is TGTGCCAGTAGTTTCTCCGCCGGGACACCTAGCAATCAGCCCCAGCATTTT. This translates into CASSFSAGTPSNQPQHF.

The chain is built from TRBV2 and TRBJ2-7, with 8 bases identical to TRBD2. With V trimmed by 7 bases and J by 7 bases, 9 bases remained unmatched. The CDR3 runs 13 residues. CDR1 is SNHLY, CDR2 FYNNEI, per germline. CDR3: CASTIRGGGEQYF. CDR3 nucleotide sequence: TGTGCCAGCACCATCAGGGGCGGGGGGGAGCAGTACTTC.

The J gene is TRBJ2-2, the V gene TRBV19, with 7 bases identical to TRBD1. The CDR3 totals 16 residues. V gave up 4 bases and J gave up 0 bases; unmatched junction bases: 5. Germline lookup yields CDR1 LNHDA and CDR2 SQIVND (reference sequence). The CDR3 nucleotides read TGTGCCAGTAGTAAGAGACAGGGTGCGAACACCGGGGAGCTGTTTTTT. It yields the protein CASSKRQGANTGELFF.